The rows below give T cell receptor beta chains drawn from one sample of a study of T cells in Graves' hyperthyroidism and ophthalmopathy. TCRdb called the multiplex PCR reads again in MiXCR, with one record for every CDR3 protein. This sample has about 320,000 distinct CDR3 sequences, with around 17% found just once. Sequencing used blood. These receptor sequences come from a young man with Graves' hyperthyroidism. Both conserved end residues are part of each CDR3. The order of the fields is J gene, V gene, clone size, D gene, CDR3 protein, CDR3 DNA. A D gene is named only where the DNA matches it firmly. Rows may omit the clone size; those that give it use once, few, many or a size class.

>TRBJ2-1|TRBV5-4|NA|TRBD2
CASSSVTSGKDEQFF
TGTGCCAGCAGCTCTGTGACTAGCGGGAAGGATGAGCAGTTCTTC
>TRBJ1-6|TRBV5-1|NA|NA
CASSAGGYNSPLHF
TGCGCCAGCAGCGCCGGGGGGTACAATTCACCCCTCCACTTT
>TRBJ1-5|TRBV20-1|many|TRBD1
CSATQGARGNQPQHF
TGCAGTGCTACTCAGGGGGCAAGGGGCAATCAGCCCCAGCATTTT
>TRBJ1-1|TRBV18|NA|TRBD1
CASSLMSRTGVTEAFF
TGTGCCAGCTCACTAATGTCCAGGACAGGGGTGACTGAAGCTTTCTTT
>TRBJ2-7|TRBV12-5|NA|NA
CASGLVLIGESSYERYF
TGTGCTAGTGGTTTGGTACTTATCGGGGAGAGCTCCTACGAGCGGTACTTC
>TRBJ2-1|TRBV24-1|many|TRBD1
CATSGGRDYYNEQFF
TGTGCCACCTCAGGGGGCAGGGATTACTACAATGAGCAGTTCTTC
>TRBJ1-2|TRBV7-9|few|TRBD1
CASTDITGGVFYGYTF
TGTGCCAGCACGGATATTACAGGGGGCGTGTTCTATGGCTACACCTTC
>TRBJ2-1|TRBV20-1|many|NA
CSARDHQGFINEQFF
TGCAGTGCTAGAGATCACCAGGGATTTATCAATGAGCAGTTCTTC
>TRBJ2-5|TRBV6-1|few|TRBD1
CASSLSTGEETQYF
TGTGCCAGCAGTCTGTCGACAGGGGAAGAGACCCAGTACTTC
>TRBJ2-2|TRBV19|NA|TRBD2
CASSPSRAGGRGSTGELFF
TGTGCCAGTAGTCCTTCTAGAGCGGGAGGGCGCGGGTCCACCGGGGAGCTGTTTTTT
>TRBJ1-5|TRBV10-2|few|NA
CASSETPNQPQHF
TGCGCCAGCAGTGAAACACCAAATCAGCCCCAGCATTTT
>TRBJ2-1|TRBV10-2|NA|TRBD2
CASRGGRLRNEQFF
TGCGCCAGCAGGGGCGGGAGGCTCCGGAATGAGCAGTTCTTC
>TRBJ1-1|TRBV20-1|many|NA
CSIHGSHTEAFF
TGCAGTATACACGGCTCCCACACTGAAGCTTTCTTT
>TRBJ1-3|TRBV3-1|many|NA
CASSRTLSGNTIYF
TGTGCCAGCAGCCGGACACTCTCTGGAAACACCATATATTTT
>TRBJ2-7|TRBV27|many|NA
CASSPGGMEQYF
TGTGCCAGCAGTCCCGGAGGGATGGAGCAGTACTTC
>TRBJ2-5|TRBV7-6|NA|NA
CASSHRSAGKETQYF
TGTGCCAGCAGCCATCGGTCCGCGGGAAAAGAGACCCAGTACTTC
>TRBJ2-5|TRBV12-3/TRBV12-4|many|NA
CASSFSAGPQETQYF
TGTGCCAGCAGTTTTTCAGCAGGCCCCCAAGAGACCCAGTACTTC
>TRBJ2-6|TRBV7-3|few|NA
CASSLMSGAEVLTF
TGTGCCAGCAGCTTAATGTCAGGTGCCGAAGTCCTGACTTTC
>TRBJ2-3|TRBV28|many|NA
CASSWGTPTDTQYF
TGTGCCAGCAGTTGGGGGACACCCACAGATACGCAGTATTTT
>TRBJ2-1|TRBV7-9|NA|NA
CASRLGGGAQVNEQFF
TGTGCCAGCCGCTTAGGAGGGGGCGCCCAGGTAAATGAGCAGTTCTTC
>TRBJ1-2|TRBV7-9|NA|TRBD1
CASSLEGRGQVDGSTF
TGTGCCAGCAGCTTAGAAGGAAGGGGACAGGTGGATGGCTCCACCTTC
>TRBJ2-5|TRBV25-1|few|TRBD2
CASSPTGTSGSRTQYF
TGTGCCAGCAGTCCTACCGGGACTAGCGGGAGTCGGACCCAGTACTTC
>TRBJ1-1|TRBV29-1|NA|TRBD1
CSVEGGMTGAGNTEAFF
TGCAGCGTTGAGGGAGGGATGACAGGGGCCGGGAACACTGAAGCTTTCTTT
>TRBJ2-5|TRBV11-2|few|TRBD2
CASSPVSGRAETQYF
TGTGCCAGCAGCCCTGTAAGCGGGAGGGCAGAGACCCAGTACTTC
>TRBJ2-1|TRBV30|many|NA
CAWSIERSYNEQFF
TGTGCCTGGAGTATCGAGCGGAGCTACAATGAGCAGTTCTTC
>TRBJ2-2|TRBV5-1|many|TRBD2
CASSKGTSANTGELFF
TGCGCCAGCAGCAAAGGGACTAGCGCCAACACCGGGGAGCTGTTTTTT
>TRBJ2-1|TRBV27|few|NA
CASSTRGEQFF
TGTGCCAGCAGTACTAGAGGTGAGCAGTTCTTC
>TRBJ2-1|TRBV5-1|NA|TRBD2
CASSRTSGDLNEQFF
TGCGCCAGCAGCAGGACTAGCGGAGACCTCAATGAGCAGTTCTTC
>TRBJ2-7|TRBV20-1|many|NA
CSAPRPDSEPLQGQYF
TGCAGTGCTCCTCGTCCGGACTCCGAACCCTTACAGGGGCAGTACTTC
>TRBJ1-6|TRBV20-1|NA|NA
CSARGSYNSPLHF
TGCAGTGCTAGAGGCAGCTATAATTCACCCCTCCACTTT
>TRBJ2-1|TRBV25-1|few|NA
CASSPGGVYNEQFF
TGTGCCAGCAGCCCCGGAGGCGTCTACAATGAGCAGTTCTTC
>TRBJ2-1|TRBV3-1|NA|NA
CASSRMANEQFF
TGTGCCAGCAGCCGTATGGCAAATGAGCAGTTCTTC
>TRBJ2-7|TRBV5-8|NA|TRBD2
CASRPTGGPHEQYF
TGTGCCAGCAGGCCCACGGGGGGGCCCCACGAGCAGTACTTC
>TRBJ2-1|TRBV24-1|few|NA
CATSDVATADNEQFF
TGTGCCACCAGTGATGTTGCGACAGCGGACAATGAGCAGTTCTTC
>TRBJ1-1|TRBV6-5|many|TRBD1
CASSYSWDRGEGTEAFF
TGTGCCAGCAGTTACTCGTGGGACAGGGGAGAGGGGACTGAAGCTTTCTTT
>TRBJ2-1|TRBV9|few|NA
CASSVVGQGNTAEQFF
TGTGCCAGCAGCGTAGTAGGTCAGGGAAACACGGCTGAGCAGTTCTTC
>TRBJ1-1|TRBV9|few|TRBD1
CASSPGQGGDTEAFF
TGTGCCAGCAGCCCCGGACAGGGGGGGGACACTGAAGCTTTCTTT
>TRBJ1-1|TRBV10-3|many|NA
CAIKFQGEAFF
TGTGCCATCAAATTCCAGGGCGAAGCTTTCTTT
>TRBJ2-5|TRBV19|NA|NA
CASSIGRYRGSQETQYF
TGTGCCAGTAGTATAGGCCGCTATCGGGGCTCGCAAGAGACCCAGTACTTC
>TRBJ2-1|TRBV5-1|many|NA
CASSLETGLLEQFF
TGCGCCAGCAGCTTAGAAACCGGATTGCTAGAGCAGTTCTTC
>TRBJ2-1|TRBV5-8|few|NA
CASSLTLTGVVGNEQFF
TGTGCCAGCAGCTTGACCCTCACAGGAGTTGTCGGGAATGAGCAGTTCTTC
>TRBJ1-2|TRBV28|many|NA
CASSLPYPDYGYTF
TGTGCCAGCAGTTTACCGTATCCTGACTATGGCTACACCTTC
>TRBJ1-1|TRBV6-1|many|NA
CASSRVSDTEAFF
TGTGCCAGCAGTAGGGTCTCGGACACTGAAGCTTTCTTT
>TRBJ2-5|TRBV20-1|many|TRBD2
CSARVAGEGETQYF
TGCAGTGCTAGAGTAGCGGGAGAAGGAGAGACCCAGTACTTC
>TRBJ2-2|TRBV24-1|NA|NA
CATGGKGIDTGELFF
TGTGCCACCGGGGGGAAGGGGATCGACACCGGGGAGCTGTTTTTT
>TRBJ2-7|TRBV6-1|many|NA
CASVLQVSASYEQYF
TGTGCCAGCGTCCTACAGGTTAGCGCCTCCTACGAGCAGTACTTC
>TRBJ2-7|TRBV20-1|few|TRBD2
CSANALSGSDDEQYF
TGCAGTGCCAACGCCCTTAGCGGGAGTGACGACGAGCAGTACTTC
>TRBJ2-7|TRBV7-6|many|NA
CASSLGKGTYEQYF
TGTGCCAGCAGCTTAGGGAAGGGGACCTACGAGCAGTACTTC
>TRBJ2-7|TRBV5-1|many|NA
CASSLTRGRDEQYF
TGCGCCAGCAGCTTGACGAGGGGGAGGGACGAGCAGTACTTC
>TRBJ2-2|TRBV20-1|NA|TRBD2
CSARRLSGREGELFF
TGCAGTGCTAGAAGGTTAAGCGGGAGAGAGGGGGAGCTGTTTTTT